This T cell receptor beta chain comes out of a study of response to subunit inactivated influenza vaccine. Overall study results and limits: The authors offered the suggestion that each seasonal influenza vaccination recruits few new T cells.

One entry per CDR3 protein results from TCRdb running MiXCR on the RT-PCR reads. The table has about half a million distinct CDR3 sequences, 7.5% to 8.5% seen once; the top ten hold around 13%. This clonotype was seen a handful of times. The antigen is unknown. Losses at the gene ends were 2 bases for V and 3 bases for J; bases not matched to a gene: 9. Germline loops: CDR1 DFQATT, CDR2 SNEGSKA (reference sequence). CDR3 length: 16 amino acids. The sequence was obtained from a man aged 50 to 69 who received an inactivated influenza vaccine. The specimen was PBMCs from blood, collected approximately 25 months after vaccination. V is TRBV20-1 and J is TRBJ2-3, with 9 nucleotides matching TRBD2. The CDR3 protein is CSARPHSGSRTDTQYF. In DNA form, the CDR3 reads TGCAGTGCTAGACCACATAGCGGGAGCAGGACAGATACGCAGTATTTT.